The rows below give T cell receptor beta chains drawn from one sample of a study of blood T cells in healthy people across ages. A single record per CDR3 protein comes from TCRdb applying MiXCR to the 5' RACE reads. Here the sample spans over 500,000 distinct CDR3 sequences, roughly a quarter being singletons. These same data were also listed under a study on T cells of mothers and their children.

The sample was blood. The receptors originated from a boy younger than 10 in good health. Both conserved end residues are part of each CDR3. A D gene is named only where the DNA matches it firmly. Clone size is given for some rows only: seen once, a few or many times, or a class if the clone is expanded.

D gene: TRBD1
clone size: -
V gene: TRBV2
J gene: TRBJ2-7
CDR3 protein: CASSERQGDPYEQYF
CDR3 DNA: TGTGCCAGCAGTGAAAGACAGGGGGACCCCTACGAGCAGTACTTC

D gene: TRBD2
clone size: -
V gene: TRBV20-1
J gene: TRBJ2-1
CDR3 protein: CSAIFSGGARNEQFF
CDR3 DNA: TGCAGTGCTATTTTTAGCGGGGGGGCTCGAAATGAGCAGTTCTTC

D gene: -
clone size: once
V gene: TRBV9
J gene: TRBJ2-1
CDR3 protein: CASSVGVVYNEQFF
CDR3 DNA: TGTGCCAGCAGCGTAGGTGTAGTATACAATGAGCAGTTCTTC

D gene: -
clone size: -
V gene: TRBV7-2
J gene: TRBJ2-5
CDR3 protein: CASGGWFQETQYF
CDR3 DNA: TGTGCCAGCGGGGGGTGGTTCCAAGAGACCCAGTACTTC

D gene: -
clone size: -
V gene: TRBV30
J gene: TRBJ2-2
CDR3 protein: CAWSSEGTGELFF
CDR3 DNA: TGTGCCTGGAGTTCGGAGGGCACCGGGGAGCTGTTTTTT

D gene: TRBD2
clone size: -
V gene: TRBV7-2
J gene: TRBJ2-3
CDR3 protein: CASSLPGLAGVSDTQYF
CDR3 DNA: TGTGCCAGCAGCTTACCGGGACTAGCGGGAGTTTCAGATACGCAGTATTTT

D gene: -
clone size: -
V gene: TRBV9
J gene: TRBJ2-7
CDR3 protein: CASSVVREQYF
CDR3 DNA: TGTGCCAGCAGCGTAGTGAGGGAGCAGTACTTC

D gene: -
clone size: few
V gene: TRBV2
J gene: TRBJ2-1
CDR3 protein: CASSEAPPYNEQFF
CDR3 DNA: TGTGCCAGCAGTGAAGCTCCCCCGTACAATGAGCAGTTCTTC

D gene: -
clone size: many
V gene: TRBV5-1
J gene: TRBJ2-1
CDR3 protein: CASSLGPEQFF
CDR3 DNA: TGCGCCAGCAGCTTGGGCCCCGAGCAGTTCTTC

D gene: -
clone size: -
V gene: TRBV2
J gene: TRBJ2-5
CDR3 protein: CASSRHLAAQETQYF
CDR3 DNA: TGTGCCAGCAGTCGACACTTAGCGGCCCAAGAGACCCAGTACTTC

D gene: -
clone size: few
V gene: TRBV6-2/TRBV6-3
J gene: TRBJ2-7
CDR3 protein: CASSPQRWNDYEQYF
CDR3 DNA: TGTGCCAGCAGCCCCCAGCGGTGGAACGACTACGAGCAGTACTTC

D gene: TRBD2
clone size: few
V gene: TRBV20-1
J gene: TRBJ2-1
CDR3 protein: CSADKRGAYNEQFF
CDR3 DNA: TGCAGTGCTGACAAGCGGGGGGCCTACAATGAGCAGTTCTTC

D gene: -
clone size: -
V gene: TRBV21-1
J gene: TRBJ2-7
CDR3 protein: CASSKGPGQGAYEQYF
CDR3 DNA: TGTGCCAGCAGCAAAGGCCCTGGGCAGGGGGCTTACGAGCAGTACTTC

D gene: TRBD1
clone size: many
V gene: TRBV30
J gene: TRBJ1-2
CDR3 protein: CALPRRGREVGYTF
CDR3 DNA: TGTGCCCTACCCCGCAGGGGGCGCGAGGTGGGCTACACCTTC

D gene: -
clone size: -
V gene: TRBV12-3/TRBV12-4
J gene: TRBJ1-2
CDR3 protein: CASSATEFYGYTF
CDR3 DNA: TGTGCCAGCAGTGCTACAGAGTTCTATGGCTACACCTTC

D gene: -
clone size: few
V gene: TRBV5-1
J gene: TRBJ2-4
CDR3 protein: CASSPSTSFGNIQYF
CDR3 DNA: TGCGCCAGCAGCCCCTCAACATCGTTCGGAAACATTCAGTACTTC

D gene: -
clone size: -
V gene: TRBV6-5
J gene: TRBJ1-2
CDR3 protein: CASSRPGSYGYTF
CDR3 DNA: TGTGCCAGCAGTCGGCCAGGATCCTATGGCTACACCTTC

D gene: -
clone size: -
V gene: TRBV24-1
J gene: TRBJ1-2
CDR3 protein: CATSGVGYTF
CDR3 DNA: TGTGCCACCAGTGGTGTTGGCTACACCTTC

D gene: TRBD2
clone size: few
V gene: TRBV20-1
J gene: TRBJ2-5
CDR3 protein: CSASGLAGTRVQETQYF
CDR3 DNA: TGCAGTGCTAGCGGGCTAGCGGGCACCCGGGTCCAAGAGACCCAGTACTTC

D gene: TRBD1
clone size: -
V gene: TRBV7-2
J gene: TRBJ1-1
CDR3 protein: CASSPGQSNTEAFF
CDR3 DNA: TGTGCCAGCAGCCCGGGACAGTCTAACACTGAAGCTTTCTTT

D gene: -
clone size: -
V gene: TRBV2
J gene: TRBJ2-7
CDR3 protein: CALRGSIYEQYF
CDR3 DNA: TGTGCCCTCCGGGGCTCAATATACGAGCAGTACTTC

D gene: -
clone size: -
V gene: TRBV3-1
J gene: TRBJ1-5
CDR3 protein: CASSQDWVFQPQHF
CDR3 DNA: TGTGCCAGCAGCCAAGATTGGGTGTTTCAGCCCCAGCATTTT

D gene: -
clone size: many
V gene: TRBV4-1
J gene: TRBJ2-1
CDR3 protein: CASSLGLRNNEQFF
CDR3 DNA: TGCGCCAGCAGCCTAGGACTCCGGAACAATGAGCAGTTCTTC

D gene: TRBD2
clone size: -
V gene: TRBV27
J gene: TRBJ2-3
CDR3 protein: CASSFSGGALDTQYF
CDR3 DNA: TGTGCCAGCAGTTTCAGCGGGGGGGCCTTAGATACGCAGTATTTT

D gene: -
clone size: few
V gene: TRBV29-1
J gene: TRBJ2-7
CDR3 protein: CSVGKGGTYEQYF
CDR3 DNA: TGCAGCGTTGGTAAGGGCGGGACCTACGAGCAGTACTTC

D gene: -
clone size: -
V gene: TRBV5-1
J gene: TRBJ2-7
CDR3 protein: CASSIGTDRYEQYF
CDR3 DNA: TGCGCCAGCAGCATTGGGACCGACCGCTACGAGCAGTACTTC

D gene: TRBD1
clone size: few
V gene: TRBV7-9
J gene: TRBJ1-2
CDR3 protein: CASSARTGSGYTF
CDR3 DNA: TGTGCCAGCAGCGCTCGGACAGGTAGTGGCTACACCTTC

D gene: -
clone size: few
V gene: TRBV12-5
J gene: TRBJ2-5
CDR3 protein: CASGAKQETQYF
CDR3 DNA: TGTGCTAGTGGGGCTAAACAAGAGACCCAGTACTTC

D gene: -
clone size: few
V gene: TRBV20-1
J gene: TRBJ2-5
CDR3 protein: CSASSRYGGPSQETQYF
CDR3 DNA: TGCAGTGCTAGTAGTCGGTACGGGGGGCCCTCCCAAGAGACCCAGTACTTC

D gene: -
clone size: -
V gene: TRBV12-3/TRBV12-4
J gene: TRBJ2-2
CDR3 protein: CASSLARELFF
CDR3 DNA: TGTGCCAGCAGTTTAGCTAGGGAGCTGTTTTTT

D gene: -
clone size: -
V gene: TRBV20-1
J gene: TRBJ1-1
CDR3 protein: CSARDEGSEAFF
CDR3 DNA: TGCAGTGCTAGAGATGAGGGTAGTGAAGCTTTCTTT

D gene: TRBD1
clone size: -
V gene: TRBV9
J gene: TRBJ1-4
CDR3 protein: CASSEDRGYEKLFF
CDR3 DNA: TGTGCCAGCAGCGAGGACAGGGGGTACGAAAAACTGTTTTTT

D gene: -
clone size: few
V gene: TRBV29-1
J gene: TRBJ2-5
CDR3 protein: CSVGRPGMETQYF
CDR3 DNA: TGCAGCGTTGGACGACCGGGAATGGAGACCCAGTACTTC

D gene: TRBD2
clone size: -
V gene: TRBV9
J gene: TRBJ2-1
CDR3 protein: CASSLRSGRQGEQFF
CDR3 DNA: TGTGCCAGCAGCTTGAGGAGCGGGAGACAAGGTGAGCAGTTCTTC